Shown below are 4 T cell receptor beta chains from a single sample sequenced in a study of blood T cell repertoires in COVID-19. The table came from immunoSEQ multiplex PCR; TCRdb's copy has only in-frame clones and leaves some out. This table has about 260,000 clones, 80% to 90% appearing once. Sequencing was performed on peripheral blood. The receptor source for this set is a woman between 65 and 79 years old with COVID-19, enrolled during active disease.

This clone has a handful of counts. The V gene is TRBV18, the J gene TRBJ2-7; TRBD2 is a possible D gene (7 bases). Germline loops: CDR1 KGHSH, CDR2 LQKENI. The CDR3 covers 14 residues. V was pared by 1 base and J by 2 bases, with 9 bases between. CDR3 sequence (DNA): TGTGCCAGCTCACCACGGGGGGGCCCCTACGAGCAGTACTTC. This translates into CASSPRGGPYEQYF.

CDR3 sequence reads: CASSQDLNYGYTF. The DNA of the CDR3 is TGTGCCAGCAGCCAAGATCTTAACTATGGCTACACCTTC. V gene TRBV3-1 (or the pseudogene TRBV3-2) combines with J gene TRBJ1-2; no firm D call. Trimming cost V 0 bases and J 1 base, with 3 bases left between them. Germline lookup yields CDR1 LGHDT and CDR2 YNNKEL (reference sequence). This CDR3 region has 13 residues.

The chain combines TRBV2 with TRBJ1-1; 9 positions agree with TRBD1. CDR1 is SNHLY, CDR2 FYNNEI, per germline. The length of the CDR3 is 16 residues. The V gene end was trimmed by 5 bases and the J gene end by 3 bases; junction bases not matched to a gene: 10. The CDR3 DNA sequence: TGTGCCAGCAGTACAAACAGGGGGCGCGCGGACACTGAAGCTTTCTTT. This gives the protein CASSTNRGRADTEAFF.

The V call is TRBV15, the J call TRBJ1-5; the match to TRBD1 covers 7 bases. The CDR3 totals 16 residues. Trimming at V came to 1 base and at J to 11 bases, leaving 14 bases not matched to a gene. Germline assignment: CDR1 LNHNV and CDR2 YYDKDF (reference sequence). The CDR3 nucleotides are TGTGCCACCAGCAGAGGAGGACAGGATCTGGGGCAAACCCAGCATTTT. Translation gives CATSRGGQDLGQTQHF.